Reported below is one TCR beta chain. As yet, its antigen is unknown. One end of the junction does not line up with germline, which may come from a read error. The sample belongs to a study of blood T cells in healthy people across ages. Findings of the study overall: TCR beta diversity per million T cells fell roughly linearly with age.

Caucasian, healthy and from Russia, the donors were aged between about 6 and 100. Total RNA, at least 6 micrograms per sample, came from PBMCs. Germline CDR1 and CDR2: SNHLY and FYNNEI. The CDR3 spans 14 residues. The second PCR ran roughly 6 to 11 cycles with a sample-barcoded 5' primer and J-beta primers. Every cDNA molecule carried a tag from a template-switch adaptor bearing 12 random nucleotides. TCRdb re-derived calls from the 5' RACE reads in MiXCR, one entry per CDR3 protein. The table lists fewer than 950,000 distinct CDR3 sequences, 35% to 40% of them singletons. This TCR came from a man in his late teens or twenties in good health. The chain has TRBV2 and TRBJ2-3, with 9 bases matching TRBD2. Sequencing was carried out using blood. CDR3 loop: CASGRGGFTGTQYF. DNA of the CDR3: TGTGCCAGCGGGCGGGGGGGCTTCACAGGTACGCAGTATTTT. Supplemented by reference TRBV2 and TRBJ2-3, the full variable domain reads EPEVTQTPSHQVTQMGQEVILRCVPISNHLYFYWYRQILGQKVEFLVSFYNNEISEKSEIFDDQFSVERPDGSNFTLKIRSTKLEDSAMYFCASGRGGFTGTQYFGPGTRLTVL.